These 2 T cell receptor beta chains were sequenced from one sample in a study of blood T cells in healthy people across ages (dated by TCRdb to the mid-2010s). Library preparation was by 5' RACE. Data came from an Illumina HiSeq 2500. A second PCR of about 6 to 11 cycles was performed with a sample-barcoded 5' primer and a J-beta primer mix. The raw public data were reprocessed by TCRdb itself: fastp quality trimming at Q25, MiXCR clonotype calling, in-frame beta chains only. Identical CDR3 protein sequences are pooled into one entry, listed with their most common genes and DNA. Present in this sample are approximately 880,000 distinct CDR3 sequences, around 49% of which were seen just once. The ten top clones hold 13% of the sample. Sequenced material: blood. Receptors originate from a man aged 30-40 years in good health.

The V and J genes are TRBV12-3 or TRBV12-4 and TRBJ2-3; possibly TRBD2 for D (6 bases). The CDR3 is made up of 16 amino acids. V was shortened by 3 bases and J by 0 bases, with 13 bases between the two germline ends. CDR3 bases: TGTGCCAGCAGTTTTGGGACTGGGAGTAGCACAGATACGCAGTATTTT. Its protein product is CASSFGTGSSTDTQYF.

The rearrangement links TRBV27 to TRBJ2-7, with D maybe TRBD1 (6 bases). Germline V lookup: CDR1 MNHEY, CDR2 SMNVEV (reference sequence). Trimming stripped 9 bases from V and 6 bases from J, with 27 bases between. The CDR3 sequence is 16 residues long. The CDR3 loop reads CASRYQNRVVRGEQYF. The CDR3 DNA is TGTGCCAGTCGATACCAGAACAGGGTAGTTCGGGGCGAGCAGTACTTC.